The 25 T cell receptor beta chains reported below all come from one sample, sequenced in a study of cytomegalovirus exposure and HLA in healthy donors. PCR employed 60 Vbeta and 13 Jbeta primers. Data came from immunoSEQ multiplex PCR; TCRdb stores just in-frame clones and leaves some out. In the table there are 69,000 or so clones, 74% of which are singletons. The source material was PBMCs. The receptors stem from a woman aged 55-70 years in good health and CMV-seropositive.

The CDR3 bases are TGTGCCAGCATCCGAGACAGGGGGTATGAAAAACTGTTTTTT. It specifies CASIRDRGYEKLFF. The chain recombines TRBV6-1 with TRBJ1-4, with TRBD1 matching over 9 bases. Trimming at V came to 7 bases and at J to 6 bases, leaving 6 bases not matched to a gene. This CDR3 is built from 14 residues. Germline assignment: CDR1 MNHNS and CDR2 SASEGT.

The table lists this clone with a few counts. This chain's CDR3 is CASSPDGQGNTEAFF. Written as DNA, the CDR3 is TGCGCCAGCAGCCCGGATGGACAGGGGAACACTGAAGCTTTCTTT. This chain connects TRBV5-1 to TRBJ1-1, with TRBD1 matching 8 bases. Germline V CDR1 and CDR2: SGHRS, YFSETQ. V lost 4 bases to trimming and J lost 1 base; unmatched junction nucleotides: 6. This CDR3 is 15 amino acids long.

This clone appeared once. V and J are TRBV27 and TRBJ1-1, with 11 bases lining up with TRBD1. CDR1 MNHEY and CDR2 SMNVEV come from the germline V gene (reference sequence). After removal of 5 bases from V and 6 bases from J, the junction contained 11 bases not matched to a gene. This CDR3 is built from 16 residues. CDR3 DNA: TGTGCCAGCAGTGGACAGGGGGCGAATTGGGTCCCTGAAGCTTTCTTT. Protein sequence: CASSGQGANWVPEAFF.

The J gene is TRBJ2-3, the V gene TRBV4-1; D call uncertain. Between the trimmed V and J ends, which lost 1 base and 0 bases, there was a span of 14 bases. Looked up from germline, CDR1 is MGHRA and CDR2 is YSYEKL. CDR3 length: 17 residues. The CDR3 here is CASSQGGGTTSTDTQYF. The CDR3 coding sequence is TGCGCCAGCAGCCAAGGCGGCGGAACAACTAGCACAGATACGCAGTATTTT.

V gene TRBV6-5 combines with J gene TRBJ2-1, with 9 nucleotides matching TRBD1. V lost 6 bases to trimming and J lost 8 bases; unmatched junction nucleotides: 11. Germline loops: CDR1 MNHEY, CDR2 SVGAGI. CDR3 length equals 15 residues. The CDR3 reads CASSYAGTGTDEQFF. The CDR3 bases are TGTGCCAGCAGCTACGCGGGGACAGGGACAGATGAGCAGTTCTTC.

The sample holds one count of this clone. The V gene is TRBV5-8, the J gene TRBJ1-1; D remains unclear. Trimming shortened V by 2 bases and J by 1 base, and 18 bases separated the two germline ends. The CDR3 has 17 amino acids. The germline V gene encodes CDR1 SGHTS and CDR2 YDEGEE. The CDR3 here is CASSLTLLRSKNTEAFF. The DNA of the CDR3 is TGTGCCAGCAGCTTAACGCTTCTAAGATCTAAGAACACTGAAGCTTTCTTT.

A single count supports this clone. The chain carries TRBV27 and TRBJ1-2; 9 bases are a match to TRBD1. CDR1 is MNHEY, CDR2 SMNVEV, per germline (reference sequence). The CDR3 is 16 amino acids. The junction had 11 bases not matched to a gene; V was cut back by 2 bases and J by 7 bases. CDR3 DNA sequence: TGTGCCAGCAGTTTAACTTTTACAGGGGGCGTAGCTGGCTACACCTTC. This translates into CASSLTFTGGVAGYTF.

The CDR3 coding sequence is TGTGCCAGCAGCTCCAGCGGGGGGTACTACAATGAGCAGTTCTTC. Translating gives CASSSSGGYYNEQFF. V usage is TRBV9 and J usage is TRBJ2-1; 9 bases map to TRBD2. This CDR3 contains 15 residues. Germline CDR1 SGDLS, CDR2 YYNGEE. J gave up 3 bases and V 4 bases, and 5 bases lay outside the gene matches.

J is TRBJ2-7 and V is TRBV6-1; unclear D gene. This CDR3 region has 14 residues. Trimming took 2 bases from V and 3 from J, leaving 11 bases between them. The germline CDR1 and CDR2 sequences are MNHNS and SASEGT. The CDR3 reads CASSERGRSYEQYF. The CDR3 DNA reads as TGTGCCAGCAGTGAAAGAGGTAGAAGCTACGAGCAGTACTTC.

The chain combines TRBV5-1 with TRBJ1-5; 8 bases are shared with TRBD1. Germline CDR1 is SGHRS and CDR2 is YFSETQ. J gave up 5 bases and V 4 bases, and 5 bases lay outside the gene matches. This CDR3 has 14 amino acids. The CDR3 reads CASSPMTGDQPQHF. The DNA of the CDR3 is TGCGCCAGCAGCCCCATGACAGGGGATCAGCCCCAGCATTTT.

This clone showed up just a few times. The chain employs TRBV6-1 and TRBJ2-1; 12 positions agree with TRBD2. Germline assignment: CDR1 MNHNS and CDR2 SASEGT. The CDR3 length is 15 residues. The J segment lost 6 bases and the V segment lost 9 bases, leaving 9 bases of the junction unmatched. The CDR3 loop reads CASVRLAGDLNEQFF. In nucleotides, the CDR3 is TGTGCCAGTGTACGACTAGCGGGAGATCTCAATGAGCAGTTCTTC.

V is TRBV2 and J is TRBJ2-2, with D possibly TRBD1 on 6 matching bases. V was trimmed by 4 bases and J by 3 bases, leaving 12 bases between them. The CDR3 contains 15 residues. The V gene's germline CDR1 is SNHLY and CDR2 FYNNEI. This CDR3 is CASSADSPDTGELFF. DNA of the CDR3: TGTGCCAGCAGTGCGGACAGTCCCGACACCGGGGAGCTGTTTTTT.

This clone was seen a single time. The rearrangement uses TRBV14 and TRBJ1-1; 7 bases match TRBD1. After removal of 2 bases from V and 4 bases from J, the junction contained 4 bases not matched to a gene. Germline assignment: CDR1 SGHDN and CDR2 FVKESK. The CDR3 has 14 residues. The CDR3 protein is CASSQLPGGTEAFF. The CDR3 coding sequence is TGTGCCAGCAGCCAACTCCCAGGGGGCACTGAAGCTTTCTTT.

This sequence joins TRBV7-9 and TRBJ1-2; D unresolved. Trimming removed 3 bases at V and 5 bases at J, with 7 bases between. The germline V gene has CDR1 SEHNR and CDR2 FQNEAQ (reference sequence). The CDR3 totals 12 residues. In DNA, the CDR3 is TGTGCCAGCAGCTTCCCAAATTATGGCTACACCTTC. It specifies CASSFPNYGYTF.

The gene calls are TRBV19 and TRBJ1-2; 10 nucleotides match TRBD1. V trimming: 6 bases; J trimming: 8 bases; junction bases outside the gene matches: 15. Germline V lookup: CDR1 LNHDA, CDR2 SQIVND (reference sequence). This CDR3 region has 16 residues. The CDR3 nucleotides read TGTGCCAGTAGGCCGGGACAGGGGATAATCGGCAAAGGCTACACCTTC. This codes for CASRPGQGIIGKGYTF.

The genes are TRBV7-3 and TRBJ2-3; 7 bases agree with TRBD2. Losses at the gene ends were 4 bases for V and 3 bases for J; bases not matched to a gene: 4. The CDR3 length is 14 residues. Per germline, CDR1 SGHTA and CDR2 FQGTGA. In nucleotides, the CDR3 is TGTGCCAGCAGCTACGGACTAGAGACAGATACGCAGTATTTT. It yields the protein CASSYGLETDTQYF.

The sample holds one count of this clone. The V and J genes are TRBV7-9 and TRBJ2-2, with D perhaps matching TRBD2 (5 bases). The CDR3 contains 18 residues. Trimming left V 8 bases short and J 0 bases short, with 22 bases between. The germline gives CDR1 SEHNR, CDR2 FQNEAQ (reference sequence). The CDR3 here is CASLRVPGKRANTGELFF. CDR3 DNA sequence: TGTGCCAGCTTGCGGGTTCCAGGAAAGAGGGCGAACACCGGGGAGCTGTTTTTT.

This clone was found a few times. V is TRBV6-6 and J is TRBJ1-1; D might be TRBD1 (6 bases). V shed 8 bases and J shed 0 bases, with 10 bases lying between them. There are 13 residues in the CDR3. The germline V gene has CDR1 MNHNY and CDR2 SVGAGI (reference sequence). The DNA of the CDR3 is TGTGCCAGCGGGGGACATCTGAACACTGAAGCTTTCTTT. Amino acid sequence: CASGGHLNTEAFF.

The chain has TRBV28 and TRBJ2-7; possibly TRBD1 for D (6 bases). This CDR3 is 16 amino acids long. The V gene's germline CDR1 is MDHEN and CDR2 SYDVKM. V was pared by 4 bases and J by 0 bases, with 16 bases between. The CDR3 bases are TGTGCCAGCAGTTATCCGACAGGCGAAAGCTCCTACGAGCAGTACTTC. This codes for CASSYPTGESSYEQYF.

The chain joins TRBV12-5 to TRBJ1-2; 9 nucleotides line up with TRBD1. V gave up 0 bases and J gave up 2 bases; unmatched junction bases: 10. The CDR3 is made up of 18 amino acids. CDR1 LGHNT and CDR2 FRNRAP come from the germline V gene. The CDR3 DNA follows: TGTGCTAGTGGTTTGGTTAACCGGGACAGGGTTGCAAACTATGGCTACACCTTC. Protein product: CASGLVNRDRVANYGYTF.

The J gene is TRBJ1-2, the V gene TRBV11-2; the D gene is possibly TRBD1 (5 bases). Trimming shortened V by 1 base and J by 7 bases, and 10 bases separated the two germline ends. Germline CDR1 SGHAT, CDR2 FQNNGV. The CDR3 sequence is 13 residues long. This CDR3 is CASSLGYRSGYTF. Written as DNA, the CDR3 is TGTGCCAGCAGCTTAGGGTACAGGAGTGGCTACACCTTC.

This clone turned up a few times. This chain links TRBV7-2 with TRBJ2-2, with 13 bases matching TRBD2. This CDR3 has 16 amino acids. The V segment lost 5 bases and the J segment 7 bases; nucleotides outside the gene matches: 7. CDR1 is SGHTA and CDR2 is FQGNSA in the germline V gene. The CDR3 nucleotides are TGTGCCAGCAGCGTTTCCGGACTAGCGGGAGACGGGGAGCTGTTTTTT. Translated, it gives CASSVSGLAGDGELFF. Using reference TRBV7-2 and TRBJ2-2 for the parts outside the CDR3, the full variable domain is GAGVSQSPSNKVTEKGKDVELRCDPISGHTALYWYRQSLGQGLEFLIYFQGNSAPDKSGLPSDRFSAERTGGSVSTLTIQRTQQEDSAVYLCASSVSGLAGDGELFFGEGSRLTVL.

This chain joins TRBV19 and TRBJ2-5; D perhaps matches TRBD2 (6 bases). V dropped 4 bases and J dropped 3 bases, with 9 bases sitting between them. CDR1 and CDR2 (germline): LNHDA, SQIVND (reference sequence). There are 13 residues in the CDR3. CDR3 DNA sequence: TGTGCCAGTAGTACCTTAGCGGAAGAGACCCAGTACTTC. Encoded protein: CASSTLAEETQYF.

The chain carries TRBV2 and TRBJ1-2; D unresolved. V lost 2 bases and J 3 bases, leaving 7 bases between the germline ends. The CDR3 runs 13 residues. The germline gives CDR1 SNHLY, CDR2 FYNNEI. The CDR3 protein is CASSERQYYGYTF. The DNA for the CDR3 is TGTGCCAGCAGTGAACGCCAGTACTATGGCTACACCTTC.

The V call is TRBV30, the J call TRBJ2-7; 8 nucleotides agree with TRBD2. Unmatched junction bases numbered 3, after V lost 0 bases and J lost 2 bases. The germline V gene has CDR1 GTSNPN and CDR2 SVGIG (reference sequence). This CDR3 contains 14 residues. The CDR3: CAWSVGAGAYEQYF. The DNA of the CDR3 is TGTGCCTGGAGTGTAGGAGCGGGGGCCTACGAGCAGTACTTC. The full variable domain, in which reference TRBV30 and TRBJ2-7 provide the parts outside the CDR3, is SQTIHQWPATLVQPVGSPLSLECTVEGTSNPNLYWYRQAAGRGLQLLFYSVGIGQISSEVPQNLSASRPQDRQFILSSKKLLLSDSGFYLCAWSVGAGAYEQYFGPGTRLTVT.